A selection of T cell receptor beta chains follows, all from one sample in a study of T cells in Graves' hyperthyroidism and ophthalmopathy. One entry per CDR3 protein results from TCRdb running MiXCR on the multiplex PCR reads. This sample carries approximately 330,000 distinct CDR3 sequences, approximately 13% of them seen once, and the ten largest clones take approximately 35%. The sequenced sample consisted of blood. The receptor set was obtained from a woman between 35 and 50 years old with Graves' ophthalmopathy. CDR3s include the opening cysteine and the closing phenylalanine or tryptophan. The D gene is left open where the match is weak. Size tells how often a clone was seen (once, few, many) or the class of an expanded clone, and some rows leave it out.

15 TRBD1 TRBJ2-1 many TRBV6-5 TGTGCCAGCAGTTACTCGGGACAGGGGACCAATGAGCAGTTCTTC CASSYSGQGTNEQFF
15 - TRBJ2-2 few TRBV20-1 TGCAGTGCTAGAGGGACAGCTCCGAACACCGGGGAGCTGTTTTTT CSARGTAPNTGELFF
11 - TRBJ1-1 - TRBV29-1 TGCAGCGTTGAATGGCAGTTTGAAGCTTTCTTT CSVEWQFEAFF
18 TRBD2 TRBJ2-4 many TRBV2 TGTGCCAGCAGTGTCACTAGCGGGGGGAGTAAGACCAAAAACATTCAGTACTTC CASSVTSGGSKTKNIQYF
15 - TRBJ1-1 many TRBV7-9 TGTGCCAGCAGCTTAGGGGGCAGAATTAACACTGAAGCTTTCTTT CASSLGGRINTEAFF
14 TRBD1 TRBJ2-7 many TRBV2 TGTGCCAGCAGACCCGACAGGGGCGGAAGTGAGCAGTACTTC CASRPDRGGSEQYF
15 - TRBJ1-2 few TRBV4-1 TGCGCCAGCAGCCTTAACCGGGACATTGACTATGGCTACACCTTC CASSLNRDIDYGYTF
14 - TRBJ1-2 - TRBV19 TGTGCCAGTAGTCCACAGGGCCTCGGGGGTGGCTACACCTTC CASSPQGLGGGYTF
14 - TRBJ1-1 many TRBV7-8 TGTGCCAGCAGCTTAGCTGTCGGGAGGACTGAAGCTTTCTTT CASSLAVGRTEAFF
14 - TRBJ2-5 many TRBV12-3/TRBV12-4 TGTGCCAGCAGTTTCATAGGAGGGATCCAGGCCCAGTACTTC CASSFIGGIQAQYF
15 - TRBJ1-5 many TRBV27 TGTGCCAGCCCGCCCTGGGGATCCGTTATTCAGCCCCAGCATTTT CASPPWGSVIQPQHF
18 - TRBJ2-6 - TRBV12-3/TRBV12-4 TGTGCCAGCAGTCCCCGTGCTGGGGTGAGCTCTGGGGCCAACGTCCTGACTTTC CASSPRAGVSSGANVLTF
15 - TRBJ2-1 many TRBV20-1 TGCAGTGCATCCCCCAAGCGGACCTCCTACAATGAGCAGTTCTTC CSASPKRTSYNEQFF
16 TRBD1 TRBJ1-6 - TRBV6-5 TGTGCCAGCAGTTACTCGATGGGCAGGGGGGATTCACCCCTCCACTTT CASSYSMGRGDSPLHF
15 - TRBJ1-1 many TRBV6-1 TGTGCCAGCAGCCAGAAAGGGACGGTGAACACTGAAGCTTTCTTT CASSQKGTVNTEAFF
16 - TRBJ1-4 - TRBV5-1 TGCGCCAGCAGCCAAACCCCGGACCGACCTAATGAAAAACTGTTTTTT CASSQTPDRPNEKLFF
12 - TRBJ1-2 - TRBV20-1 TGCAGTGCTAGAGGGACCACCTATGGCTACACCTTC CSARGTTYGYTF
13 - TRBJ1-1 few TRBV4-1 TGCGCCAGCAGCCCCCCAGTTACCACTGAAGCTTTCTTT CASSPPVTTEAFF
14 TRBD1 TRBJ1-5 - TRBV30 TGTGCCTGGAGTGTAGGACAGGGCCATCAGCCCCAGCATTTT CAWSVGQGHQPQHF
14 - TRBJ1-2 many TRBV10-3 TGTGCCATCAAACCTAGGGGGACTGGCTATGGCTACACCTTC CAIKPRGTGYGYTF
16 TRBD1 TRBJ2-5 - TRBV14 TGTGCCAGCAGCCAAGGGACAGGGGCACCACAAGAGACCCAGTACTTC CASSQGTGAPQETQYF
14 TRBD1 TRBJ2-7 many TRBV7-9 TGTGCCAGCAGCTATTGGGACAGCTCCTACGAGCAGTACTTC CASSYWDSSYEQYF
13 - TRBJ1-1 many TRBV27 TGTGCCAGCAGTTTATATGGAAGCACTGAAGCTTTCTTT CASSLYGSTEAFF
16 - TRBJ2-1 few TRBV7-9 TGTGCCAGCAGCTTCCCCCGAGGGGGGGCGGACAATGAGCAGTTCTTC CASSFPRGGADNEQFF
20 - TRBJ2-6 - TRBV7-8 TGTGCCAGCAGCCAAGGGGCTCGGGTCGTGCGGAGCTCTGGGGCCAACGTCCTGACTTTC CASSQGARVVRSSGANVLTF
14 TRBD1 TRBJ2-7 many TRBV27 TGTGCCAGCAGCCGGGGACAGGAGATGGACGAGCAGTACTTC CASSRGQEMDEQYF
18 TRBD2 TRBJ2-1 many TRBV20-1 TGCAGTGCTAGAATGCTAGCGGGGGGTTCAAGCTCCTACAATGAGCAGTTCTTC CSARMLAGGSSSYNEQFF
15 TRBD1 TRBJ1-6 many TRBV12-3/TRBV12-4 TGTGCCAGCAGTCGAAAGGGACAGGGAAAATCACCCCTCCACTTT CASSRKGQGKSPLHF
13 - TRBJ1-4 - TRBV10-3 TGTGCCATCAGTGAACAGGGCAATGAAAAACTGTTTTTT CAISEQGNEKLFF
16 - TRBJ2-3 - TRBV4-2 TGTGCCAGCAGCCAAGAAGGCCAGATTCGCACAGATACGCAGTATTTT CASSQEGQIRTDTQYF
16 - TRBJ1-1 once TRBV5-6 TGTGTCAGCAGCTTGTCGAGGGGCGAGAGGGGCACTGAAGCTTTCTTT CVSSLSRGERGTEAFF
15 TRBD1 TRBJ2-7 many TRBV6-1 TGTGCCAGCAGCACCGGGACAGAGAGCTCCTACGAGCAGTACTTC CASSTGTESSYEQYF